This TCR beta chain was observed in a study of OX40 agonist ivuxolimab in advanced cancers. Study-wide context: Ivuxolimab, which is an agonistic anti-OX40 (CD134) antibody, was administered to the patients. Every 2 weeks, ivuxolimab was infused into the patients intravenously at between 0.01 and 10 mg/kg. The dose-escalation cohort had hepatocellular carcinoma, melanoma, renal cell or head and neck cancer.

The CDR3 runs to 14 residues. The germline V gene has CDR1 SQVTM and CDR2 ANQGSEA. V trimming: 1 base; J trimming: 8 bases; junction bases outside the gene matches: 6. Using immunoSEQ multiplex PCR, the repertoire was profiled, and TCRdb retains in-frame clones only, with some absent. Here the sample spans roughly 60,000 clones, more than 80% being singletons. The receptor was derived from an adult with an advanced solid tumor such as melanoma, head and neck, liver or kidney cancer. The rearrangement joins TRBV29-1 to TRBJ1-4; 8 bases are a match to TRBD1. The material was CD4+ or CD8+ T cells sorted from blood, obtained in a trial of the OX40 agonist ivuxolimab. As DNA, the CDR3 is TGCAGCGTTGAAGGGACAGGGAACGGGGAAAAACTGTTTTTT. This translates into CSVEGTGNGEKLFF.